This T cell receptor beta chain was profiled in a study of shared clonotypes between healthy human individuals. Study-level background: Donors consisted of two women and a few men between 18 and 49.

The study, taken as a whole, reports: Sorted-subset sequencing, rarefaction showed, was incomplete despite large depth.

The input for sorted-subset replicate PCRs was 200 to 250 ng DNA, approximately 30,000 T cell genomes. The method was immunoSEQ multiplex PCR; TCRdb's version includes in-frame clones alone and lacks a portion of them. The sample holds about 1 million clones; about 80% are singletons and the top ten take less than 1.5%. This clone has a handful of counts. Its specificity is unknown. Germline-derived CDR1 and CDR2 are MNHEY and SMNVEV (reference sequence). V shed 8 bases and J shed 8 bases, with 13 bases lying between them. CDR3 length: 13 residues. The receptor was derived from a man aged 18 to 35 in good health. The material sequenced was memory CD4+ T cells sorted from blood. Subset described: CD45RA-negative fraction. The V and J genes are TRBV27 and TRBJ1-6, with D maybe TRBD1 (6 bases). This CDR3 reads CASGQGRYSPLHF. CDR3 in DNA: TGTGCCAGCGGCCAGGGGAGGTATTCACCCCTCCACTTT.